This T cell receptor (beta chain) was obtained from a study of Ad26.COV2.S vaccination and SARS-CoV-2 variants. Libraries were prepared by immunoSEQ multiplex PCR; TCRdb keeps only in-frame clonotypes and omits some of them. The sample holds roughly 320,000 clones, around nine tenths seen once. Treatment here: some 20 received Ad26.COV2.S at low or high dose, single or two shots; roughly five received placebo; per-sample allocation not given. Day 63 after the first vaccine or placebo injection was the time point for sampling. This CDR3 region has 14 residues. Trimming shortened V by 1 base and J by 1 base, and 6 bases separated the two germline ends. CDR1 and CDR2 (germline): MNHEY, SMNVEV (reference sequence).

This receptor was identified in a person aged 18-65 years who received the Ad26.COV2.S COVID-19 vaccine or a placebo. The chain combines TRBV27 with TRBJ2-3, with D unclear. Sequencing was performed on peripheral blood, taken in a trial of Ad26.COV2.S vaccine versus placebo. CDR3 sequence (DNA): TGTGCCAGCAGTTTATTTCGGGGCACAGATACGCAGTATTTT. Translating gives CASSLFRGTDTQYF.